This is a list of T cell receptor beta chains from one sample in a study of identical twins. MiXCR, applied by TCRdb to the 5' RACE reads, yields one record per CDR3 protein. The table records under 900,000 distinct CDR3 sequences, roughly 12% of them present only once. The sample also formed part of further work on yellow fever vaccine responses in identical twins.

The sequenced material came from PBMCs. The receptors were sampled from a woman aged 18-30 years in good health. CDR3s include the opening cysteine and the closing phenylalanine or tryptophan. A D gene is named only where the DNA matches it firmly. Size tells how often a clone was seen (once, few, many) or the class of an expanded clone, and some rows leave it out.

>TRBV6-5|TRBJ2-1|TRBD2|NA
TGTGCCAGCAGTTACTCGCTAGCGGGGGGGAACAATGAGCAGTTCTTC
CASSYSLAGGNNEQFF
>TRBV29-1|TRBJ1-1|TRBD1|few
TGCAGCGAGCAACAGGGGGTAGGGACTGAAGCTTTCTTT
CSEQQGVGTEAFF
>TRBV5-1|TRBJ2-3|TRBD2|NA
TGCGCCAGCACGGGGGGGCCTGAAGATACGCAGTATTTT
CASTGGPEDTQYF
>TRBV29-1|TRBJ1-1|NA|few
TGCAGCGTTGAAGATCCCGTCGGACAGAACACTGAAGCTTTCTTT
CSVEDPVGQNTEAFF
>TRBV20-1|TRBJ1-2|NA|few
TGCAGTGCAGTTAAACCATGGCAGGGGAACTATGGCTACACCTTC
CSAVKPWQGNYGYTF
>TRBV18|TRBJ2-3|NA|NA
TGTGCCAGCTCACCACTCTCGCCGAGGGGTACGCAGTATTTT
CASSPLSPRGTQYF
>TRBV7-9|TRBJ2-2|NA|NA
TGTGCCAGCAGCTTAGCCCCACAGGGCACCGGGGAGCTGTTTTTT
CASSLAPQGTGELFF
>TRBV5-1|TRBJ2-2|TRBD2|NA
TGCGCCAGCAGCACCCGGACTAGCGGGAGTGGCACCGGGGAGCTGTTTTTT
CASSTRTSGSGTGELFF
>TRBV7-9|TRBJ1-6|TRBD1|NA
TGTGCCAGCAGCCAACAGGGGAGCTCCTATAATTCACCCCTCCACTTT
CASSQQGSSYNSPLHF
>TRBV2|TRBJ2-3|NA|few
TGTGCCAGCAGCCCCGAGGGCGGAGGGTACACAGATACGCAGTATTTT
CASSPEGGGYTDTQYF
>TRBV3-1|TRBJ2-7|TRBD2|NA
TGTGCCAGCAGCCAAGACCTGGGACTAGCGGGAGTATCGCGTTTCTACGAGCAGTACTTC
CASSQDLGLAGVSRFYEQYF
>TRBV24-1|TRBJ1-2|NA|NA
TGTGCCACCAGTGACAACAATGGCTACACCTTC
CATSDNNGYTF
>TRBV9|TRBJ2-1|TRBD2|NA
TGTGCCAGCAGCGGATCCGGGACTAGCGGAAATGAGCAGTTCTTC
CASSGSGTSGNEQFF
>TRBV3-1|TRBJ2-1|TRBD1|few
TGTGCCAGCAGTCCGACAGGGAGCCAAAACAATGAGCAGTTCTTC
CASSPTGSQNNEQFF
>TRBV5-1|TRBJ1-1|NA|NA
TGCGCCAGCAGCGATACCCGAGGGTGGGACACTGAAGCTTTCTTT
CASSDTRGWDTEAFF
>TRBV9|TRBJ1-3|NA|few
TGTGCCAGCAGCGTAGGTCGGCAGGTCGCACATACTGGAAACACCATATATTTT
CASSVGRQVAHTGNTIYF
>TRBV10-3|TRBJ1-1|TRBD1|few
TGTGCCATCAGTGATCGAACAGGGGTGGGCACTGAAGCTTTCTTT
CAISDRTGVGTEAFF
>TRBV3-1|TRBJ1-2|NA|NA
TGTGCCAGCAGCCCTTTCGCTAACTATGGCTACACCTTC
CASSPFANYGYTF
>TRBV3-1|TRBJ2-1|TRBD2|few
TGTGCCAGCAGCCCCGGGACTAGCGGGGGGTCCCTCCAGTTCTTC
CASSPGTSGGSLQFF
>TRBV4-2|TRBJ2-1|NA|NA
TGTGCCAGCAGCCAAGATAAGACCGGGAGCACCTCCTACAATGAGCAGTTCTTC
CASSQDKTGSTSYNEQFF
>TRBV6-1|TRBJ1-5|TRBD1|few
TGTGCCAGCAGTGAACTGGAAGGGGGCGGCAATCAGCCCCAGCATTTT
CASSELEGGGNQPQHF
>TRBV12-3/TRBV12-4|TRBJ2-2|TRBD1|many
TGTGCCAGCAGTTTAAAAGGGGGCGGCACCGGGGAGCTGTTTTTT
CASSLKGGGTGELFF
>TRBV11-2|TRBJ2-1|TRBD2|NA
TGTGCCAGCAGCACCCCGGGGGGGGAGCAGTTCTTC
CASSTPGGEQFF
>TRBV12-3/TRBV12-4|TRBJ2-1|TRBD2|few
TGTGCCAGCAGGCCGGGGGGGGTAAGCGAGCAGTTCTTC
CASRPGGVSEQFF
>TRBV7-8|TRBJ2-3|NA|few
TGTGCCAGCAGCTCGAAGCCCACAGATACGCAGTATTTT
CASSSKPTDTQYF
>TRBV12-3/TRBV12-4|TRBJ2-6|NA|few
TGTGCCAGCAGCCACCACAAAGGGCAGGGGCAAAACTCTGGGGCCAACGTCCTGACTTTC
CASSHHKGQGQNSGANVLTF
>TRBV12-3/TRBV12-4|TRBJ2-1|TRBD1|few
TGTGCCAGCAGTGGACAGGACCGCTCCTACAATGAGCAGTTCTTC
CASSGQDRSYNEQFF
>TRBV11-2|TRBJ2-2|NA|few
TGTGCCAGCAGCTTAGTGGGCCGGACAGCGAACACCGGGGAGCTGTTTTTT
CASSLVGRTANTGELFF
>TRBV5-1|TRBJ2-2|TRBD2|NA
TGCGCCAGCAGCTCCGCCGCGGGGGGCAACACCGGGGAGCTGTTTTTT
CASSSAAGGNTGELFF
>TRBV19|TRBJ2-5|NA|NA
TGTGCCAGTAGTCCCCCAGTTGTAGTCCCCCCTAGTTTGGAGACCCAGTACTTC
CASSPPVVVPPSLETQYF
>TRBV5-1|TRBJ2-2|TRBD2|many
TGCGCCAGCAGCTTGGGGAGCGGGATACTCTCCAACGGGGAGCTGTTTTTT
CASSLGSGILSNGELFF
>TRBV28|TRBJ2-1|NA|NA
TGTGCCAGCACCCGGGGAGGGGGGGTCAATGAGCAGTTCTTC
CASTRGGGVNEQFF
>TRBV5-1|TRBJ2-7|NA|few
TGCGCCAGCAGCTTGAACGGCGCCTACGAGCAGTACTTC
CASSLNGAYEQYF
>TRBV4-1|TRBJ1-4|TRBD1|few
TGCGCCAGCAGCCACCCGGGACAGGGGTACGAAAAACTGTTTTTT
CASSHPGQGYEKLFF
>TRBV10-1|TRBJ2-7|TRBD2|NA
TGCGCCAGCTTCGGACTAGCGGGAAGGTACTTC
CASFGLAGRYF
>TRBV20-1|TRBJ1-1|TRBD1|few
TGCAGTGCTAGAGATCCCGTAAGGGGGCCGAACACTGAAGCTTTCTTT
CSARDPVRGPNTEAFF
>TRBV7-9|TRBJ2-3|TRBD2|NA
TGTGCCAGCAGCTGGCCTGCTAGCGGGGGGAGCACAGATACGCAGTATTTT
CASSWPASGGSTDTQYF
>TRBV7-3|TRBJ2-2|TRBD2|NA
TGTGCCAGCAGCTCCCAAGGGACTAGCGGGTTATCCACCGGGGAGCTGTTTTTT
CASSSQGTSGLSTGELFF
>TRBV20-1|TRBJ2-3|NA|NA
TGCAGTGCTGGGGAACTAGCCCTTAGCACAGATACGCAGTATTTT
CSAGELALSTDTQYF
>TRBV7-9|TRBJ2-1|NA|NA
TGTGCCAGCAGCTTAGCGGATATCCCTGTCAATGAGCAGTTCTTC
CASSLADIPVNEQFF
>TRBV10-3|TRBJ2-1|TRBD2|few
TGTGCCATCAGTGGGCGACCGGGACTAGAATCTTACAATGAGCAGTTCTTC
CAISGRPGLESYNEQFF
>TRBV5-5|TRBJ1-2|TRBD1|NA
TGTGCCAGCAGCTTGGCCGGACAGGCTGGCTACACCTTC
CASSLAGQAGYTF
>TRBV9|TRBJ2-3|NA|NA
TGTGCCAGCAGTGTTACAGGTAGCACAGATACGCAGTATTTT
CASSVTGSTDTQYF
>TRBV7-7|TRBJ2-3|TRBD2|NA
TGTGCCAGCAGCCCGGGGACTAGCGGGAGGGCAGGGACAGATACGCAGTATTTT
CASSPGTSGRAGTDTQYF
>TRBV28|TRBJ1-2|NA|few
TGTGCCAGCGGGGACGGGCCCTATGGCTACACCTTC
CASGDGPYGYTF
>TRBV20-1|TRBJ1-4|TRBD1|NA
TGCAGTGCTACTCCTGCCGGGACAGCTAATGAAAAACTGTTTTTT
CSATPAGTANEKLFF
>TRBV18|TRBJ2-1|TRBD2|few
TGTGCCAGTTCACCAGTTGGCGCGGGGGTCAATGAGCAGTTCTTC
CASSPVGAGVNEQFF
>TRBV5-1|TRBJ2-2|TRBD2|NA
TGCGCCAGCAGCTATAGCGGGGGGCCAGGCACCGGGGAGCTGTTTTTT
CASSYSGGPGTGELFF
>TRBV5-6|TRBJ1-1|NA|many
TGTGCCAGCAGCTTTGGACAGTCGACTGAAGCTTTCTTT
CASSFGQSTEAFF
>TRBV7-6|TRBJ2-3|NA|NA
TGTGCCAGCAGCTTAGTCACCCTCAGGGGGGGCACAGATACGCAGTATTTT
CASSLVTLRGGTDTQYF
>TRBV5-1|TRBJ2-1|TRBD2|many
TGTGCCAGCAGCTTAACTAGCGGGAGGTACAATGAGCAGTTCTTC
CASSLTSGRYNEQFF
>TRBV9|TRBJ2-2|NA|many
TGTGCCAGCAGCGTAGCGGTAGCTAACACCGGGGAGCTGTTTTTT
CASSVAVANTGELFF
>TRBV12-3/TRBV12-4|TRBJ1-3|NA|many
TGTGCCAGCAGTTTTCGCTGGAAACAAGGATATTTT
CASSFRWKQGYF
>TRBV7-6|TRBJ2-3|TRBD2|few
TGTGCCAGCAGCTTAGGAGTGGCGGGAGGGCCTTTAGATACGCAGTATTTT
CASSLGVAGGPLDTQYF